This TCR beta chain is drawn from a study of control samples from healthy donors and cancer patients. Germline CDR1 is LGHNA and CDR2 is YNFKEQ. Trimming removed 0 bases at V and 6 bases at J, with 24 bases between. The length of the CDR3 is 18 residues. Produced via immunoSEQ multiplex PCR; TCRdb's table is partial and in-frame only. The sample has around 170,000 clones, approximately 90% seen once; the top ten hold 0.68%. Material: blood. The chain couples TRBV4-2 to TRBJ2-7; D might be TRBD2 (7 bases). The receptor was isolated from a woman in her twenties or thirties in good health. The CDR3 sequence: CASSQEGRGRTPLGEQYF. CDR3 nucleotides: TGTGCCAGCAGCCAAGAGGGGCGGGGGCGTACCCCCTTAGGCGAGCAGTACTTC.